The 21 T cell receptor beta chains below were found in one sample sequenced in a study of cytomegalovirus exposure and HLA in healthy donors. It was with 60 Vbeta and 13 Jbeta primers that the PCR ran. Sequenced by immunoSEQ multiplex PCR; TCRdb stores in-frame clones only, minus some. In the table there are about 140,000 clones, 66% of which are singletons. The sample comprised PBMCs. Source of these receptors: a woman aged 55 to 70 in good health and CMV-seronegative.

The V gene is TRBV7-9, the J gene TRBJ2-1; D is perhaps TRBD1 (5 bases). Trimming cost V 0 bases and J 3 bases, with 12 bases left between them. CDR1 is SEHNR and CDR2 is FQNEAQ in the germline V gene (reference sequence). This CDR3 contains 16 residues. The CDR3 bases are TGTGCCAGCAGCTTAGCTCAGGGTAAGGGCTACAATGAGCAGTTCTTC. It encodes CASSLAQGKGYNEQFF.

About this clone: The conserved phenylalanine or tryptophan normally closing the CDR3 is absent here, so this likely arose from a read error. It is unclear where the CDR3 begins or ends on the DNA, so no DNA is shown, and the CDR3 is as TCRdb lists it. The CDR3 reads CASSQPGQGNGSI. J is TRBJ1-1 and V is TRBV23-1; the tabulated D call, TRBD1, remains unverified against the DNA. TRBV23-1 is reported as an ORF; its role is uncertain. The CDR3 numbers 13 amino acids, ends counted.

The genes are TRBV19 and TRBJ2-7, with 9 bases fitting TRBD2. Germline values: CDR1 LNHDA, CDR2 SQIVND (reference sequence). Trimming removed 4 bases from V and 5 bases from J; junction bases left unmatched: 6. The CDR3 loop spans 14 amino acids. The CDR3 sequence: CASSTRTSVHEQYF. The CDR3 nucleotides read TGTGCCAGTAGTACACGGACTAGCGTCCACGAGCAGTACTTC.

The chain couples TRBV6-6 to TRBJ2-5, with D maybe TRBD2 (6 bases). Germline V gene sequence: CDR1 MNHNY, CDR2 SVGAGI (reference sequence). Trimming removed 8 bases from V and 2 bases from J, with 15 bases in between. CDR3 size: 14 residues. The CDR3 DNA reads TGTGCCAGCGCGGAGGGCGGGGCGCAAGAGACCCAGTACTTC. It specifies CASAEGGAQETQYF.

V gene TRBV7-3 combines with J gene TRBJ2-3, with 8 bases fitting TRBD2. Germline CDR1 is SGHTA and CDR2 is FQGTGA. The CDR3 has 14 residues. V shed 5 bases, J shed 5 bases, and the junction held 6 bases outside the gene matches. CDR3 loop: CASSLSGVRDTQYF. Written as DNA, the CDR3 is TGTGCCAGCAGCCTTAGCGGGGTTAGAGATACGCAGTATTTT.

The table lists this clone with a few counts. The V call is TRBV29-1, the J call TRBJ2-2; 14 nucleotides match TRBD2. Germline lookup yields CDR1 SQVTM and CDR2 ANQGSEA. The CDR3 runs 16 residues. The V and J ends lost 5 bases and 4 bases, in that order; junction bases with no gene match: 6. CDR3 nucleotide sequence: TGCAGCGTTCAGGGACTAGCGGGGGTCTCCACCGGGGAGCTGTTTTTT. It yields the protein CSVQGLAGVSTGELFF.

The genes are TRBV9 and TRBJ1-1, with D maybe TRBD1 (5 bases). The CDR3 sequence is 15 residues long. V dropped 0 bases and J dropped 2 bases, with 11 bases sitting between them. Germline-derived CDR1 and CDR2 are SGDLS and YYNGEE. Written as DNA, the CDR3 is TGTGCCAGCAGCGTAGCAATGACAGCCAACACTGAAGCTTTCTTT. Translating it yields CASSVAMTANTEAFF.

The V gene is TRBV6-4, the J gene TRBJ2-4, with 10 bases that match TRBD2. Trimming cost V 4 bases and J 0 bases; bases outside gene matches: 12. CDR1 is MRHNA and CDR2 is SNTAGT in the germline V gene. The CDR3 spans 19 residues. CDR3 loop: CASSGPQGGLAIAKNIQYF. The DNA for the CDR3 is TGTGCCAGCAGTGGCCCGCAGGGGGGACTAGCGATAGCCAAAAACATTCAGTACTTC.

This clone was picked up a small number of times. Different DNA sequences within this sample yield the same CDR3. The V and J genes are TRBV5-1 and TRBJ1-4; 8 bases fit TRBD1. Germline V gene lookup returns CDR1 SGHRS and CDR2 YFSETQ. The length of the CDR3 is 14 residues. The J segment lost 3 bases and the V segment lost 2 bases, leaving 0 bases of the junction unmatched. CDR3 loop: CASSLQGANEKLFF. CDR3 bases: TGCGCCAGCAGCTTACAGGGGGCTAATGAAAAACTGTTTTTT.

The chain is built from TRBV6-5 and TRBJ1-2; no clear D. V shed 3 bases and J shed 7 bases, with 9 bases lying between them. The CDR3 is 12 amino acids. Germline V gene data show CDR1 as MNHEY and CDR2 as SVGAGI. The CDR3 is CASSYKGGGYTF. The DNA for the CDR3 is TGTGCCAGCAGTTATAAGGGAGGTGGCTACACCTTC.

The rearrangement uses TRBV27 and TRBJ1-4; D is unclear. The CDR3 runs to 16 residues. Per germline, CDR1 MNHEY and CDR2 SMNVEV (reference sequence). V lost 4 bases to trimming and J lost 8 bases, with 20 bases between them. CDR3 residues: CASSSLTSGSREKLFF. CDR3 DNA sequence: TGTGCCAGCAGTTCCCTAACCAGCGGGTCGCGCGAAAAACTGTTTTTT.

CDR3 amino acids: CASSFLPGTSGSSYEQYF. CDR3 nucleotides: TGTGCCAGCAGCTTCCTCCCGGGGACTAGCGGGAGTTCCTACGAGCAGTACTTC. The rearrangement joins TRBV7-2 to TRBJ2-7; TRBD2 matches at 14 bases. With 3 bases clipped from V and 1 base from J, the junction kept 8 bases outside the gene matches. This CDR3 has 18 residues. Germline V lookup: CDR1 SGHTA, CDR2 FQGNSA. The complete variable domain, with remaining parts taken from reference TRBV7-2 and TRBJ2-7, reads GAGVSQSPSNKVTEKGKDVELRCDPISGHTALYWYRQSLGQGLEFLIYFQGNSAPDKSGLPSDRFSAERTGGSVSTLTIQRTQQEDSAVYLCASSFLPGTSGSSYEQYFGPGTRLTVT.

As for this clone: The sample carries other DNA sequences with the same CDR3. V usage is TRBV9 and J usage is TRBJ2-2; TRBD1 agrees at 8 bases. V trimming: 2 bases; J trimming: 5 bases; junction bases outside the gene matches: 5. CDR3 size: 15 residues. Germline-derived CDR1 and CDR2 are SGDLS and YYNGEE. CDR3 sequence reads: CASSVQGALTGELFF. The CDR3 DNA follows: TGTGCCAGCAGCGTTCAGGGGGCGCTGACCGGGGAGCTGTTTTTT.

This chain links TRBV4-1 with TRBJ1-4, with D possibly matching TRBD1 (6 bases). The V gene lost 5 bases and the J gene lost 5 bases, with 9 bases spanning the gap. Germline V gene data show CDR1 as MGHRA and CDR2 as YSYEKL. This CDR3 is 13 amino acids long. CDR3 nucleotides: TGCGCCAGCAGCGCCAGGGGAAATGAAAAACTGTTTTTT. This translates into CASSARGNEKLFF.

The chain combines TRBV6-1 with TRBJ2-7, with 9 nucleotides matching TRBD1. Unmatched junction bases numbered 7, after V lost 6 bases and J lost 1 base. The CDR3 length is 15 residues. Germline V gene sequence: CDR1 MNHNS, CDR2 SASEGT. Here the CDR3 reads CASSAGTGPSYEQYF. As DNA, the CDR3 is TGTGCCAGCAGCGCCGGGACAGGGCCTTCCTACGAGCAGTACTTC.

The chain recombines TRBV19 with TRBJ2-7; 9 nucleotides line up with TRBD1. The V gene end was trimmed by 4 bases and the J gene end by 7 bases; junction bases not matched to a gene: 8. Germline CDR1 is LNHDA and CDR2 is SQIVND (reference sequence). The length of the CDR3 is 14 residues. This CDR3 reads CASSTRDREGEQYF. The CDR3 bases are TGTGCCAGTAGTACCCGGGACAGGGAAGGAGAGCAGTACTTC.

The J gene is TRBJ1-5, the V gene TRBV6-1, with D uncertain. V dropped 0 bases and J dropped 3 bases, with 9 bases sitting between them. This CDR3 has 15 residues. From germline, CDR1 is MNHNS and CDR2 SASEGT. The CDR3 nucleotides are TGTGCCAGCAGTGAAGCAGTACTGCCCAATCAGCCCCAGCATTTT. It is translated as CASSEAVLPNQPQHF.

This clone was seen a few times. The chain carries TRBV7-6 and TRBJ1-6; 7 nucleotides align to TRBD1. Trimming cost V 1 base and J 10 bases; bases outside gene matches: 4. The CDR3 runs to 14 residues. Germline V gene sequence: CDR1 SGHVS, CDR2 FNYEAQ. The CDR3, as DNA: TGTGCCAGCAGCTTAGGGCAGGGGGACTCACCCCTCCACTTT. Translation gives CASSLGQGDSPLHF.

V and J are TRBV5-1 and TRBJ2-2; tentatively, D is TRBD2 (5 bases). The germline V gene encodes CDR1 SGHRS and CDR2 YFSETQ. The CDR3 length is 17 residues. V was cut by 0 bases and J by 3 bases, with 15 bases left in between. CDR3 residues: CASSLGLRATDTGELFF. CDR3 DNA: TGCGCCAGCAGCTTGGGACTGAGGGCCACGGACACCGGGGAGCTGTTTTTT.

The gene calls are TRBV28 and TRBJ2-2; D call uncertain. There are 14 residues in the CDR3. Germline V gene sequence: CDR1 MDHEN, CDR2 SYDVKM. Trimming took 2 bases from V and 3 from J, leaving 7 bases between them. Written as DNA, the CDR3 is TGTGCCAGCAGTTTACGGGTATACACCGGGGAGCTGTTTTTT. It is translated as CASSLRVYTGELFF.

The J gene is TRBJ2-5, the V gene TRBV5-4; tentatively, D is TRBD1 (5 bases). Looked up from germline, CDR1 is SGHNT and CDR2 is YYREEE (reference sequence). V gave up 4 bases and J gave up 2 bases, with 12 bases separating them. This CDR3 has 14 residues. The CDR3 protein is CASSPRQKQETQYF. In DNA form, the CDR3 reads TGTGCCAGCAGCCCCCGACAGAAACAAGAGACCCAGTACTTC.